The 19 T cell receptor beta chains below come from one sample, sequenced in a study of shared clonotypes between healthy human individuals. Sequencing used immunoSEQ multiplex PCR; TCRdb keeps in-frame clones, though not all of them. The repertoire includes roughly 2,500,000 clones, over 85% of them detected once, and roughly 0.36% sits in the top ten. The material sequenced was naive CD4+ T cells from PBMCs. Subset meaning: CD45RA+ positively selected. These receptors all come from a man aged 18 to 35 in good health. Some clones in this sample may be carry-over from other donors' samples.

The CDR3 is CASSRDPDTQYF. CDR3 in DNA: TGTGCCAGCAGTCGGGACCCAGATACGCAGTATTTT. The V gene is TRBV9, the J gene TRBJ2-3; D is possibly TRBD1 or TRBD2 (5 bases each). There are 12 residues in the CDR3. Per germline, CDR1 SGDLS and CDR2 YYNGEE. The V and J ends lost 5 bases and 4 bases respectively, with 8 bases between them. Filled out from reference TRBV9 and TRBJ2-3, the complete variable domain reads DSGVTQTPKHLITATGQRVTLRCSPRSGDLSVYWYQQSLDQGLQFLIQYYNGEERAKGNILERFSAQQFPDLHSELNLSSLELGDSALYFCASSRDPDTQYFGPGTRLTVL.

This chain uses TRBV6-4 with TRBJ2-1; D gene ambiguous. This CDR3 has 11 amino acids. Looked up from germline, CDR1 is MRHNA and CDR2 is SNTAGT. V was cut by 3 bases and J by 7 bases, with 4 bases left in between. The CDR3 region is CASSERNEQFF. CDR3 bases: TGTGCCAGCAGTGAGCGGAATGAGCAGTTCTTC.

The chain joins TRBV6-5 to TRBJ2-7; D might be TRBD1 (6 bases). CDR3 size: 15 residues. Germline-derived CDR1 and CDR2 are MNHEY and SVGAGI. V was clipped by 3 bases and J by 2 bases, with 14 bases between them. CDR3 sequence reads: CASSYLPRQAYEQYF. DNA for the CDR3: TGTGCCAGCAGTTATCTTCCCCGACAGGCCTACGAGCAGTACTTC.

This rearrangement joins TRBV14 to TRBJ2-7; 16 bases are shared with TRBD2. The J segment lost 5 bases and the V segment lost 2 bases, leaving 6 bases of the junction unmatched. The CDR3 loop spans 17 amino acids. Germline CDR1 is SGHDN and CDR2 is FVKESK. The CDR3 DNA reads as TGTGCCAGCAGCCAAACTCCCGGGACTAGCGGGAGGGACGAGCAGTACTTC. Translated: CASSQTPGTSGRDEQYF.

This clone showed up just once. This chain uses TRBV28 with TRBJ1-3; D gene uncertain. Per the germline V gene, CDR1 is MDHEN and CDR2 is SYDVKM. This CDR3 region has 15 residues. Trimming removed 6 bases at V and 6 bases at J, with 18 bases between. The CDR3 DNA reads TGTGCCAGCAGCGGGATGGTCCAGTACGCAAACACCATATATTTT. Translating gives CASSGMVQYANTIYF.

The rearrangement uses TRBV21-1 and TRBJ2-7; TRBD1 was called by the table and not checked on the DNA. TRBV21-1 is a pseudogene locus. This CDR3 is 17 amino acids long. CDR3 DNA sequence: TGTGCCGCCCGTCGACAGGGAGAAATTGCCTCCCCCTACGAGCAGTACTTC. Its translation is CAARRQGEIASPYEQYF.

Comments on this clone: The same CDR3 can be traced to other DNA sequences in this sample. The chain combines TRBV11-2 with TRBJ2-7, with D tentatively TRBD2 (6 bases). Germline V CDR1 and CDR2: SGHAT, FQNNGV. The CDR3 loop spans 12 amino acids. Trimming left V 3 bases short and J 5 bases short, with 8 bases between. The CDR3 coding sequence is TGTGCCAGCAGCTTTAGGAGGGACGAGCAGTACTTC. Translated: CASSFRRDEQYF.

This clone is a singleton in its sample. The CDR3 bases are TGCGCCAGCAGCCTAGAGCGAGGCTCCGAGTACTTC. The encoded protein is CASSLERGSEYF. This chain links TRBV4-1 with TRBJ2-7; D is unclear. Germline CDR1 and CDR2: MGHRA and YSYEKL. V lost 4 bases and J 11 bases, leaving 15 bases between the germline ends. The CDR3 is made up of 12 amino acids.

This sequence joins TRBV2 and TRBJ2-5; weak D call: TRBD1 (5 bases). TRBJ2-7 explains the end of the DNA better; the J call may be wrong. Germline lookup yields CDR1 SNHLY and CDR2 FYNNEI. CDR3 length equals 14 residues. The CDR3 sequence: CASTLQLRGYEQYF. DNA of the CDR3: TGTGCCAGCACTCTGCAATTAAGGGGCTACGAGCAGTACTTC.

The chain recombines TRBV18 with TRBJ2-1, with a weak D call TRBD2 (6 bases). The CDR3 contains 14 residues. Between the trimmed V and J ends, which lost 3 bases and 4 bases, there was a span of 10 bases. Germline CDR1 reads KGHSH; CDR2 reads LQKENI. The CDR3 loop reads CASSPSTSYNEQFF. CDR3 nucleotides: TGTGCCAGCTCACCGTCGACTAGTTACAATGAGCAGTTCTTC.

The V gene is TRBV7-9, the J gene TRBJ2-3; possibly TRBD2 for D (6 bases). The germline gives CDR1 SEHNR, CDR2 FQNEAQ (reference sequence). This CDR3 has 19 amino acids. V lost 1 base to trimming and J lost 0 bases, with 20 bases between them. CDR3 protein: CASSLDRESGHPSTDTQYF. CDR3 DNA sequence: TGTGCCAGCAGCTTAGACAGAGAGAGCGGGCATCCTAGCACAGATACGCAGTATTTT.

V is TRBV28 and J is TRBJ1-1; no reliable D call. From germline, CDR1 is MDHEN and CDR2 SYDVKM. The CDR3 loop spans 16 amino acids. The V end was cut by 11 bases, the J end by 1 base, with 23 bases between. This CDR3 is CAALTSYGRPNTEAFF. In DNA form, the CDR3 reads TGTGCCGCCTTGACTTCCTACGGCAGGCCGAACACTGAAGCTTTCTTT. The full variable domain, rest sourced from reference TRBV28 and TRBJ1-1, is DVKVTQSSRYLVKRTGEKVFLECVQDMDHENMFWYRQDPGLGLRLIYFSYDVKMKEKGDIPEGYSVSREKKERFSLILESASTNQTSMYLCAALTSYGRPNTEAFFGQGTRLTVV.

The rearrangement uses TRBV6-5 and TRBJ1-4; TRBD1 agrees at 10 bases. CDR1 is MNHEY and CDR2 is SVGAGI in the germline V gene. The CDR3 loop spans 14 amino acids. V lost 6 bases to trimming and J lost 8 bases; unmatched junction nucleotides: 6. The CDR3 coding sequence is TGTGCCAGCAGCAGGACAGGGGGTAAAGAAAAACTGTTTTTT. Translated: CASSRTGGKEKLFF.

CDR3 nucleotide sequence: TGTGCCAGCAGTTACGTGGGGGGTTGGAGAGATACGCAGTATTTT. It codes for CASSYVGGWRDTQYF. V gene TRBV6-5 combines with J gene TRBJ2-3; a possible D gene is TRBD2 (6 bases). The CDR3 extends over 15 amino acids. The V gene lost 2 bases and the J gene lost 5 bases, with 14 bases spanning the gap. Germline V gene lookup returns CDR1 MNHEY and CDR2 SVGAGI.

This rearrangement joins TRBV5-1 to TRBJ1-4; TRBD1 matches at 9 bases. CDR1 and CDR2 (germline): SGHRS, YFSETQ. Trimming removed 5 bases from V and 3 bases from J; junction bases left unmatched: 5. This CDR3 contains 15 residues. The CDR3: CASRLRQGANEKLFF. The DNA for the CDR3 is TGCGCCAGCAGATTACGACAGGGGGCTAATGAAAAACTGTTTTTT.

This clone has just one count. CDR3 residues: CASSLDLRAEKLFF. The DNA for the CDR3 is TGTGCCAGCAGCTTGGATTTAAGGGCTGAAAAACTGTTTTTT. V gene TRBV5-4 combines with J gene TRBJ1-4, with D hard to call. Trimming took 0 bases from V and 7 from J, leaving 10 bases between them. Germline CDR1 reads SGHNT; CDR2 reads YYREEE (reference sequence). This CDR3 comprises 14 residues.

The chain carries TRBV4-1 and TRBJ2-3, with D possibly matching TRBD1 (6 bases). Germline V gene sequence: CDR1 MGHRA, CDR2 YSYEKL. This CDR3 has 19 residues. V was trimmed by 1 base and J by 0 bases, leaving 20 bases between them. Here the CDR3 reads CASSQGKTGATTSTDTQYF. The CDR3 bases are TGCGCCAGCAGCCAAGGGAAGACAGGCGCAACCACTAGCACAGATACGCAGTATTTT.

As concerns this clone: A junction end diverges from the germline sequence, so it may reflect a read error. The V and J genes are TRBV7-9 and TRBJ2-4; tentative D call: TRBD1 (6 bases). There are 12 residues in the CDR3. The germline V gene encodes CDR1 SEHNR and CDR2 FQNEAQ (reference sequence). DNA for the CDR3: TGTGCCAGCAGCTTAGATTCCCCAGGGGCACGCTTC. This codes for CASSLDSPGARF. Using reference TRBV7-9 and TRBJ2-4 for the parts outside the CDR3, the full variable domain is DTGVSQNPRHKITKRGQNVTFRCDPISEHNRLYWYRQTLGQGPEFLTYFQNEAQLEKSRLLSDRFSAERPKGSFSTLEIQRTEQGDSAMYLCASSLDSPGARFGAGTRLSVL.

This clone was observed a single time. V and J are TRBV7-9 and TRBJ2-2; possibly TRBD2 for D (6 bases). Trimming cost V 6 bases and J 1 base, with 9 bases left between them. Germline CDR1 reads SEHNR; CDR2 reads FQNEAQ (reference sequence). The CDR3 is 14 residues long. This chain's CDR3 is CASSHSGNTGELFF. The CDR3 DNA is TGTGCCAGCAGTCATAGCGGGAACACCGGGGAGCTGTTTTTT.